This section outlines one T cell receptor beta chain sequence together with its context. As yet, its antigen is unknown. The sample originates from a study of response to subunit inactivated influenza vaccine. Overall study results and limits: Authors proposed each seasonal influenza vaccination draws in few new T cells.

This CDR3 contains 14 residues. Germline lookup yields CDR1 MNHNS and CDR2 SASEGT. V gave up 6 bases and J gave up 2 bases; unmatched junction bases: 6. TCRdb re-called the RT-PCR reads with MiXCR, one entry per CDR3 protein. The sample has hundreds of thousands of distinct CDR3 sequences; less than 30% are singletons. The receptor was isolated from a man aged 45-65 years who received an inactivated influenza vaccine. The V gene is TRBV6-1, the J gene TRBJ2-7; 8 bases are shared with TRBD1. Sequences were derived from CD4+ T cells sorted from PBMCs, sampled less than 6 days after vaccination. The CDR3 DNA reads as TGTGCCAGCAGGGGACAGGCTGTTCCCTACGAGCAGTACTTC. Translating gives CASRGQAVPYEQYF.